These T cell receptor beta chains were read from a single sample in a study of shared clonotypes between healthy human individuals. Sequenced by immunoSEQ multiplex PCR; TCRdb stores in-frame clones only, minus some. The top ten hold about 1.1% of the sample, which has around 2,000,000 clones, about 95% seen once. Sequencing was performed on naive CD8+ T cells sorted from blood. The receptors come from a man younger than 35 in good health. Each CDR3 is given without its conserved first and last residue. Clone size is given for some rows only: seen once, a few or many times, or a class if the clone is expanded.

abundance	v_gene	j_gene	len	CDR3aa
NA	TRBV7-2	TRBJ1-5	11	ASSLEQDQPQH
NA	TRBV5-1	TRBJ2-5	11	ASSRTNEETQY
once	TRBV13	TRBJ2-1	13	ASSLGGTGYNEQF
NA	TRBV5-5	TRBJ2-7	12	ASSLWPDRGGQY
NA	TRBV28	TRBJ2-7	12	ASSFSGGTYEQY
NA	TRBV9	TRBJ1-1	13	ASSVGSGANTEAF
NA	TRBV4-1	TRBJ1-5	12	ASSQGNSNQPQH
NA	TRBV7-8	TRBJ2-1	14	ASSLAGLAANNEQF
NA	TRBV28	TRBJ2-3	10	ASTPSSDTQY
NA	TRBV4-1	TRBJ2-1	15	ASRSRDIPHPDNEQF
NA	TRBV20-1	TRBJ1-2	9	SANLGYGYT
NA	TRBV9	TRBJ2-2	13	ASSPTILSTGELF
NA	TRBV14	TRBJ2-7	13	ASSRRGLAGYEQY
NA	TRBV4-1	TRBJ1-2	14	ASSQGPGLANYGYT
NA	TRBV30	TRBJ2-1	12	AWRRQGSYNEQF
NA	TRBV4-3	TRBJ2-7	11	ASSPGLGYEQY
NA	TRBV14	TRBJ2-7	12	ASSPGQGPYEQY
NA	TRBV7-9	TRBJ2-7	11	ASSYRDSYEQY
NA	TRBV7-9	TRBJ2-5	9	ASGEGETQY
NA	TRBV30	TRBJ2-3	13	AWSGGQGNLDTQY
NA	TRBV27	TRBJ2-2	12	ASSPWDNTGELF
NA	TRBV7-3	TRBJ2-3	13	ASSLTGGPTDTQY
NA	TRBV7-2	TRBJ2-7	13	ASSAYSGNSYEQY
NA	TRBV18	TRBJ2-7	14	ASSRLGVTGNYEQY
NA	TRBV27	TRBJ2-7	14	ASSLSTVGVPYEQY
NA	TRBV5-4	TRBJ2-7	10	ASSSPPYEQY
NA	TRBV7-2	TRBJ2-1	13	ASSPRAGAYNEQF